What follows are 4 T cell receptor beta chains derived from one specimen sequenced in a study of shared clonotypes between healthy human individuals. Sequencing used immunoSEQ multiplex PCR; TCRdb keeps in-frame clones, though not all of them. The data show more than 450,000 clones, 70% to 80% seen once. The sample consisted of PBMCs. The receptors stem from a woman between 40 and 55 years old in good health. Some clones in this sample may be carry-over from other donors' samples.

This clone has a handful of counts. The V gene is TRBV10-3, the J gene TRBJ2-7; no clear D. The CDR3 sequence is 15 residues long. In germline, CDR1 is ENHRY, CDR2 SYGVKD. V lost 10 bases and J lost 2, with 21 bases in between. CDR3 sequence (DNA): TGTGCCACTTCTCCCCGCGGTGACACTCCCTACGAGCAGTACTTC. This sequence encodes CATSPRGDTPYEQYF.

The chain recombines TRBV5-4 with TRBJ2-3; D remains ambiguous. This CDR3 spans 14 amino acids. V was shortened by 4 bases and J by 3 bases, with 12 bases between the two germline ends. Germline CDR1 reads SGHNT; CDR2 reads YYREEE (reference sequence). The CDR3 DNA sequence: TGTGCCAGCAGCCCTGGTAGGGAAACAGATACGCAGTATTTT. It codes for CASSPGRETDTQYF. The full variable domain, its missing parts supplied by reference TRBV5-4 and TRBJ2-3, is ETGVTQSPTHLIKTRGQQVTLRCSSQSGHNTVSWYQQALGQGPQFIFQYYREEENGRGNFPPRFSGLQFPNYSSELNVNALELDDSALYLCASSPGRETDTQYFGPGTRLTVL.

The V and J genes are TRBV7-2 and TRBJ2-1; TRBD2 agrees at 15 bases. J gave up 15 bases and V 5 bases, and 17 bases lay outside the gene matches. The CDR3 runs 17 residues. CDR1 and CDR2 from the germline V gene are SGHTA and FQGNSA. CDR3 in amino acids: CASSPSGPGTSGRRTFF. The CDR3, as DNA: TGTGCCAGCAGCCCCAGTGGACCCGGGACTAGCGGGAGGAGGACGTTCTTC.

This chain joins TRBV21-1 and TRBJ1-5; TRBD1, the table's D call, lacks a check against the DNA. TRBV21-1 is termed a pseudogene. There are 15 residues in the CDR3. The CDR3 coding sequence is TGTGCCAGCCAAGCCCAGGGGGTAAACAATCAGCCCCAGCATTTT. Amino acid sequence: CASQAQGVNNQPQHF.